The sequence of this T cell receptor (beta chain) was determined in a study of T cells after yellow fever vaccination. Study-level points and caveats: Contaminating bulk clonotypes could be abundant in FACS-sorted repertoires.

This clonotype has a handful of counts. Its antigen is currently unknown. The authors made TCR cDNA by 5'RACE template switching, adding a universal primer site and UMIs. Each CDR3 protein gets one entry after TCRdb re-called the 5' RACE reads with MiXCR. The sample records a few hundred thousand distinct CDR3 sequences, about 5.2% being singletons. The source of this sequence is a man in his late teens or twenties who received the YFV17D yellow fever vaccine. This specimen consisted of CD4+ T cells sorted from PBMCs, obtained on the day of the yellow fever booster vaccination.

This CDR3 reads CASSLNWLSPLHF. In DNA form, the CDR3 reads TGTGCCAGCAGCTTAAACTGGCTTTCACCCCTCCACTTT. The chain recombines TRBV7-3 with TRBJ1-6; D is unclear. Germline loops: CDR1 SGHTA, CDR2 FQGTGA. This CDR3 has 13 amino acids. Trimming removed 1 base at V and 9 bases at J, with 7 bases between. Full variable domain (remainder filled in from reference TRBV7-3 and TRBJ1-6): GAGVSQTPSNKVTEKGKYVELRCDPISGHTALYWYRQSLGQGPEFLIYFQGTGAADDSGLPNDRFFAVRPEGSVSTLKIQRTERGDSAVYLCASSLNWLSPLHFGNGTRLTVT.